The 12 T cell receptor beta chains listed next were all sequenced from one sample in a study of metastatic and nonmetastatic thyroid tumors (dated by TCRdb to 2018 to 2021). The receptor library was made with PCR. Sequencing relied on an Illumina HiSeq 4000. TCRdb took the public reads, trimmed them with fastp at Q25, ran MiXCR for clone calling and kept in-frame beta chains. The sample table lists fewer than 30,000 clones, 15% to 20% of them with a count of one. The top ten clones comprise around 4.7% of the sample. No treatment had been received by any patient before thyroid surgery. The sequencing input was blood. The receptors stem from a female donor with papillary thyroid cancer or a benign thyroid nodule (not recorded which). Some clones in this sample may be carry-over from other donors' samples.

This clone has just a few counts. The genes are TRBV28 and TRBJ2-1, with 8 nucleotides matching TRBD1. The CDR3 totals 16 residues. With V trimmed by 4 bases and J by 3 bases, 8 bases remained unmatched. Germline V gene data show CDR1 as MDHEN and CDR2 as SYDVKM. The chain's CDR3 is CASSSPGTGRYNEQFF. CDR3 nucleotides: TGTGCCAGCAGTTCTCCCGGGACAGGCCGCTACAATGAGCAGTTCTTC. The complete variable domain, with remaining parts taken from reference TRBV28 and TRBJ2-1, reads DVKVTQSSRYLVKRTGEKVFLECVQDMDHENMFWYRQDPGLGLRLIYFSYDVKMKEKGDIPEGYSVSREKKERFSLILESASTNQTSMYLCASSSPGTGRYNEQFFGPGTRLTVL.

In this sample, this clone turned up many times. The identical CDR3 is also encoded by other nucleotide sequences in the sample. The chain recombines TRBV20-1 with TRBJ2-5; D is ambiguous. The V gene's germline CDR1 is DFQATT and CDR2 SNEGSKA (reference sequence). Trimming cost V 2 bases and J 5 bases, with 18 bases left between them. The CDR3 spans 15 residues. The CDR3 DNA sequence: TGCAGTGCTAGAATCGGCGCCGGGTTGGGGGAGACCCAGTACTTC. Its protein is CSARIGAGLGETQYF.

Turning to this clone: A much larger clone sits a single nucleotide away, making a read error possible. The chain has TRBV6-1 and TRBJ1-2; a possible D gene is TRBD1 (5 bases). In germline, CDR1 is MNHNS, CDR2 SASEGT. This CDR3 has 13 residues. In nucleotides, the CDR3 is TGTGCCAGCATTGAAAATGGGGGATCCGGCTACACCTTC. Translated, it gives CASIENGGSGYTF.

The chain is built from TRBV3-1 and TRBJ1-1, with a tentative D call TRBD1 (5 bases). This CDR3 contains 15 residues. Germline V CDR1 and CDR2: LGHDT, YNNKEL (reference sequence). V was trimmed by 1 base and J by 4 bases, leaving 13 bases between them. The CDR3 spells CASSQAAHGGTEAFF. The CDR3, as DNA: TGTGCCAGCAGCCAAGCGGCGCACGGGGGCACTGAAGCTTTCTTT.

There are many counts of this clone. The chain recombines TRBV30 with TRBJ2-1; 7 bases fit TRBD2. Looked up from germline, CDR1 is GTSNPN and CDR2 is SVGIG (reference sequence). The CDR3 spans 12 residues. Trimming removed 8 bases from V and 3 bases from J; junction bases left unmatched: 4. The CDR3 region has the DNA TGTGCCATGGGCGGGGGCTACAATGAGCAGTTCTTC. The encoded protein is CAMGGGYNEQFF. Full variable domain (remainder filled in from reference TRBV30 and TRBJ2-1): SQTIHQWPATLVQPVGSPLSLECTVEGTSNPNLYWYRQAAGRGLQLLFYSVGIGQISSEVPQNLSASRPQDRQFILSSKKLLLSDSGFYLCAMGGGYNEQFFGPGTRLTVL.

This clone was seen ten or more times. V and J are TRBV19 and TRBJ1-4; TRBD1 is a possible D gene (6 bases). The germline gives CDR1 LNHDA, CDR2 SQIVND (reference sequence). V lost 11 bases and J 7 bases, leaving 14 bases between the germline ends. The CDR3 has 12 amino acids. CDR3 coding DNA: TGTGCCGTGGAGGGGGGGGGTGAAAAACTGTTTTTT. It is translated as CAVEGGGEKLFF.

This chain connects TRBV4-1 to TRBJ2-3, with D perhaps TRBD2 (5 bases). Germline-derived CDR1 and CDR2 are MGHRA and YSYEKL. V lost 2 bases and J 8 bases, leaving 11 bases between the germline ends. The CDR3 contains 13 residues. CDR3 protein: CASSQNTEGTQYF. Written as DNA, the CDR3 is TGCGCCAGCAGCCAAAATACAGAGGGTACGCAGTATTTT.

This clone showed up many times. V and J are TRBV4-1 and TRBJ2-1; D tentatively fits TRBD1 or TRBD2 (6 bases each). V lost 1 base, J lost 2 bases, and 15 bases lay in between. Germline loops: CDR1 MGHRA, CDR2 YSYEKL. The CDR3 extends over 17 amino acids. In DNA form, the CDR3 reads TGCGCCAGCAGCCAAGGGGGGGCGGGATTAACCTACAATGAGCAGTTCTTC. Translation: CASSQGGAGLTYNEQFF.

In this sample, this clone turned up many times. The chain has TRBV30 and TRBJ2-3; D possibly matches TRBD1 or TRBD2 (6 bases each). Germline loops: CDR1 GTSNPN, CDR2 SVGIG (reference sequence). The CDR3 contains 14 residues. Trimming removed 2 bases from V and 6 bases from J, with 15 bases in between. The CDR3 is CAWSRAGAGDTQYF. CDR3 in DNA: TGTGCCTGGAGTCGGGCAGGGGCGGGGGATACGCAGTATTTT.

CDR3 nucleotides: TGCGCCAGCAGCTACCGCGCCGCGGGGCCTTCTGTGAATGAGCAGTTCTTC. It codes for CASSYRAAGPSVNEQFF. This chain joins TRBV5-1 and TRBJ2-1; tentatively, D is TRBD2 (6 bases). The CDR3 is made up of 17 amino acids. Germline-derived CDR1 and CDR2 are SGHRS and YFSETQ. Trimming shortened V by 3 bases and J by 7 bases, and 23 bases separated the two germline ends.

This clone was detected ten times or more. The sample contains more than one DNA sequence encoding this CDR3. The chain uses TRBV5-1 and TRBJ1-2, with 10 bases aligning to TRBD1. This CDR3 contains 14 residues. The germline gives CDR1 SGHRS, CDR2 YFSETQ. V shed 0 bases and J 4 bases; nucleotides not matched to a gene: 0. The CDR3 is CASSLGDRGYGYTF. The CDR3 region has the DNA TGCGCCAGCAGCTTGGGGGACAGGGGCTATGGCTACACCTTC.

This clone occurred many times. The rearrangement links TRBV12-3 or TRBV12-4 to TRBJ2-7; TRBD2 is a possible D gene (7 bases). The CDR3 contains 13 residues. With 3 bases removed from V and 7 bases from J, the gap between germline ends came to 13 bases. CDR3 in amino acids: CASSLRGGGEQYF. CDR3 nucleotide sequence: TGTGCCAGCAGTTTGAGGGGGGGCGGTGAGCAGTACTTC.